This TCR beta chain is from a study of blood T cell repertoires in COVID-19. Germline-derived CDR1 and CDR2 are SGHNT and YYREEE (reference sequence). V shed 4 bases and J 5 bases; nucleotides not matched to a gene: 13. CDR3 length equals 16 residues. The method was immunoSEQ multiplex PCR; TCRdb's version includes in-frame clones alone and lacks a portion of them. The table has 150,000 to 200,000 clones, 80% to 85% seen once; the top ten hold 7.6%. The TCR sequence derives from a woman in her 70s with COVID-19, enrolled during active disease. The sequenced sample consisted of peripheral blood. The V call is TRBV5-4, the J call TRBJ2-7; 9 positions match TRBD2. CDR3 bases: TGTGCCAGCAGCCCCGGGTCCAGCGGGAGGTCCAACGAGCAGTACTTC. Its protein product is CASSPGSSGRSNEQYF. The full variable domain, completed using reference TRBV5-4 and TRBJ2-7, is ETGVTQSPTHLIKTRGQQVTLRCSSQSGHNTVSWYQQALGQGPQFIFQYYREEENGRGNFPPRFSGLQFPNYSSELNVNALELDDSALYLCASSPGSSGRSNEQYFGPGTRLTVT.